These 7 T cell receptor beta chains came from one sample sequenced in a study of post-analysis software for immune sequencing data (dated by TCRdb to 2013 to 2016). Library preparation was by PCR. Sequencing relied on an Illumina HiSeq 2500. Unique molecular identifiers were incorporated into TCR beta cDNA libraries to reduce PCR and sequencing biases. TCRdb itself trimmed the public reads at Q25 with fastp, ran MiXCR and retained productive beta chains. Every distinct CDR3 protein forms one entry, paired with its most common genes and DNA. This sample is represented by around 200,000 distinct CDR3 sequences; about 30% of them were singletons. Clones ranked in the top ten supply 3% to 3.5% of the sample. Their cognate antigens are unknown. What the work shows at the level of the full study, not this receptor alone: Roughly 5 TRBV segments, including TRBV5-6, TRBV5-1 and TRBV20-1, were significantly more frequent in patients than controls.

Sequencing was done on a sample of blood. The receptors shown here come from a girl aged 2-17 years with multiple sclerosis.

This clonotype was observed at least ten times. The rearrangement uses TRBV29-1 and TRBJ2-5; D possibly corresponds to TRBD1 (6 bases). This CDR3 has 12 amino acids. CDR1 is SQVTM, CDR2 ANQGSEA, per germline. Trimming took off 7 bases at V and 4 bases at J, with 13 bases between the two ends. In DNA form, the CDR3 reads TGCAGCGGGGGCCAGGGGCGAGAGACCCAGTACTTC. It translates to CSGGQGRETQYF.

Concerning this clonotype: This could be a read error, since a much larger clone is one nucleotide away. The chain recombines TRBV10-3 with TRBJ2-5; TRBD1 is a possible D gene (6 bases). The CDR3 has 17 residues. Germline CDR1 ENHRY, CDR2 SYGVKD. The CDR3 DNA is TGTGCCATCGGTGACCCCCTTACTCTGGGGGCAAGAGAGACCCAGTACTTC. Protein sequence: CAIGDPLTLGARETQYF.

CDR3 DNA sequence: TGTGCCACCAGGGGAGACTACGAGCAGTACTTC. This codes for CATRGDYEQYF. V and J are TRBV28 and TRBJ2-7; maybe TRBD1 (6 bases). V gave up 10 bases and J gave up 3 bases, with 10 bases separating them. CDR3 length: 11 residues. Germline V gene sequence: CDR1 MDHEN, CDR2 SYDVKM.

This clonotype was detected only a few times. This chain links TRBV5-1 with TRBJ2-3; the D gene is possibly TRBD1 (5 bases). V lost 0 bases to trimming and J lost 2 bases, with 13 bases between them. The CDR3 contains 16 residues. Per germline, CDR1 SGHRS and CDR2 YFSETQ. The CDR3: CASSLERGRLTDTQYF. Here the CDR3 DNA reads TGCGCCAGCAGCTTGGAAAGGGGTCGGCTCACAGATACGCAGTATTTT.

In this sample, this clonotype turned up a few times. The chain's CDR3 is CASSWGLTADTQYF. CDR3 nucleotides: TGCGCCAGCAGCTGGGGACTAACGGCAGATACGCAGTATTTT. The V and J genes are TRBV5-1 and TRBJ2-3, with 7 bases identical to TRBD2. V was clipped by 3 bases and J by 4 bases; unmatched bases: 5. There are 14 residues in the CDR3. CDR1 is SGHRS and CDR2 is YFSETQ in the germline V gene.

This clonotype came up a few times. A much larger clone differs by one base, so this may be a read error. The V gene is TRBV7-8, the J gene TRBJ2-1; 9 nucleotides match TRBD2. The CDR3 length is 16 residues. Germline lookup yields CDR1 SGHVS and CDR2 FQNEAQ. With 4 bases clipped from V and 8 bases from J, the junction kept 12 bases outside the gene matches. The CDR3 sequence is CASSSPVRTSVDEQFF. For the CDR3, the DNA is TGTGCCAGCAGCTCCCCAGTTCGGACTAGCGTCGATGAGCAGTTCTTC.

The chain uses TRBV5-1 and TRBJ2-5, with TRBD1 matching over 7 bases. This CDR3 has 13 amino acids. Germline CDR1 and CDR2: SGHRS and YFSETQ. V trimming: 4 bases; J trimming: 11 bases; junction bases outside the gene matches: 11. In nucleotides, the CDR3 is TGCGCCAGCAGCCCTGATACAGGGGAACAGCAGTACTTC. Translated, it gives CASSPDTGEQQYF.